This TCR beta chain appears in the sequencing data of a study of blood T cell repertoires in COVID-19 (dated by TCRdb to about 2020). Regarding the research as a whole: The collaborator samples originated in the United States, Italy and Spain and spanned the acute and convalescent phases of COVID-19. The repertoires were released in a freely available public database meant as a resource for research on the immune response to SARS-CoV-2. The samples were drawn from the first 160 participants of the ongoing ImmuneRACE study and from 1,254 subjects provided by 6 global collaborators. Sample metadata almost always included a de-identified subject ID, COVID-19 status, age in years and sex. Where HLA class I and class II types were available, the types were taken from metadata supplied by the sample provider, not from assay-based typing. Deeply sampled blood TCRbeta repertoires from subjects exposed to, actively infected with, or recovered from COVID-19 were included in the dataset. The prospective study material was composed of cDNA or gDNA derived from T cells, B-cell-depleted T cells, or PBMCs. Findings and caveats that apply to the study as a whole: The amount of clinical and demographic metadata varied by source and participant and was provided uncurated.

TCRbeta CDR3 regions were amplified from genomic DNA by means of the immunoSEQ Assay, a bias-controlled multiplex PCR. As for how the authors treated the data: Nucleated cell counts per sample were estimated from amplification of reference gene primers within the assay. Sequence reads were collapsed and filtered to measure the absolute abundance of every unique TCRbeta CDR3 rearrangement. For each sample, productive Simpson clonality was calculated as the square root of Simpson's diversity index across productive rearrangements. What TCRdb holds here is the immuneACCESS table cut down to in-frame rearrangements. Part of the clones is not present; checked against another copy, under half of the missing clones reflect an unresolved V gene, and the others are unexplained. The D gene and trimming were derived from the DNA, and the V and J assignments and clone size from that table. This sample has 260,000 or so clones in its table, and about four fifths of those were observed once. About 4.8% of the sample belongs to the ten largest clones.

This clone was counted a few times. No antigen is known for it. It has no much larger one-base neighbor in the sample; base qualities were not kept. V and J are truncated by 4 bases and 6 bases respectively, leaving an intervening sequence of 13 bases. CDR1 and CDR2, per the germline V gene (reference sequence), are MNHEY and SMNVEV. The CDR3 starts with the cysteine, ends with the phenylalanine, and has 15 residues. Only the CDR3 DNA stays, 45 bases, in frame from base 1. Each collaborating institution followed its own protocols to collect whole blood in K2EDTA tubes. For TCRbeta analysis, collaborators shipped samples in one of three forms: frozen whole blood, isolated PBMCs, or DNA extracted from either of those sample types.

Sequenced sample: peripheral blood. This receptor was identified in a woman between 65 and 79 years old with acute or convalescent COVID-19. The chain is made from TRBV27 and TRBJ1-6, with a weak D call of TRBD1 (5 bases match). CDR3 region: CASSSYPDSNSPLHF. In nucleotide form, the sequence is TGTGCCAGCAGTTCTTATCCCGACAGTAATTCACCCCTCCACTTT.